This TCR beta chain was obtained from a study of shared clonotypes between healthy human individuals. Trimming took 1 base from V and 6 from J; bases not matched to a gene: 15. CDR3 length: 19 amino acids. CDR1 is SGHTA and CDR2 is FQGTGA in the germline V gene. TCRdb's table, derived via immunoSEQ multiplex PCR, lists solely in-frame clones and lacks some. In the table there are about 2.3 million clones, 80% to 95% of which are singletons. The specimen sequenced was naive CD4+ T cells from PBMCs. Stated subset: CD45RA+ positively selected. V usage is TRBV7-3 and J usage is TRBJ2-3, with 11 bases lining up with TRBD2. The TCR was taken from a man younger than 35 in good health. Some clones in this sample may be carry-over from other donors' samples. CDR3 DNA sequence: TGTGCCAGCAGCTTAATTGCAGGGTTAGCGGGAGGGCCAGTGGATACGCAGTATTTT. It codes for CASSLIAGLAGGPVDTQYF.